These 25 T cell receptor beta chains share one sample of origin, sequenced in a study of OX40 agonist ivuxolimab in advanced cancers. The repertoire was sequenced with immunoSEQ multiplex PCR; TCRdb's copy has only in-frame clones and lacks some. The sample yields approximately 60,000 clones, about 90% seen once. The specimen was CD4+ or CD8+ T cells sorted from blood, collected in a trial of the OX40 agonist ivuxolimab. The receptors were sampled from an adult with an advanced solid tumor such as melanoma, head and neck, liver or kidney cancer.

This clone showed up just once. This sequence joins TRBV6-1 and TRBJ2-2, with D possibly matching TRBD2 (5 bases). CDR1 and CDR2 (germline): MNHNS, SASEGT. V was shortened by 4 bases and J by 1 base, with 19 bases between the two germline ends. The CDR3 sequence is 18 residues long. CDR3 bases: TGTGCCAGCAGTGTGCAGGTCGCGGGTGGGTTGAACACCGGGGAGCTGTTTTTT. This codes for CASSVQVAGGLNTGELFF.

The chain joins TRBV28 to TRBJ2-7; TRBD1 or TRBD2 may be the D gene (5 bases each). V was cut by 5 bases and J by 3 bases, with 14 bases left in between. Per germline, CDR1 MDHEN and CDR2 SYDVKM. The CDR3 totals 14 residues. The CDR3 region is CASSRDPRGYEQYF. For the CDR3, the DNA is TGTGCCAGCAGTCGGGACCCCCGAGGCTACGAGCAGTACTTC.

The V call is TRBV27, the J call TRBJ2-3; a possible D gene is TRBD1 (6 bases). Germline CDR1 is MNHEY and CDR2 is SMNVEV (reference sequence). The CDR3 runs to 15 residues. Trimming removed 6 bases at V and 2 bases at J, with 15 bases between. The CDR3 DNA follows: TGTGCCAGCAGGACGTACAGGGAACCCACAGATACGCAGTATTTT. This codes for CASRTYREPTDTQYF.

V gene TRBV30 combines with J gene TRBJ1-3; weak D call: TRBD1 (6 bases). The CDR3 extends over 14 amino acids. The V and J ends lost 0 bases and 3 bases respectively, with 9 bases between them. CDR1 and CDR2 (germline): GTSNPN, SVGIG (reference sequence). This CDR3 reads CAWSVRRGGNTIYF. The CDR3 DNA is TGTGCCTGGAGTGTACGCAGGGGTGGAAACACCATATATTTT.

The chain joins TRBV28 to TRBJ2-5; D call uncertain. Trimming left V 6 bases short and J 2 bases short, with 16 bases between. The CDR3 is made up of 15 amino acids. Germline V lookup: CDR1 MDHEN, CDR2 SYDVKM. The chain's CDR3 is CASSFDPMRQETQYF. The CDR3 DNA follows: TGTGCCAGCAGCTTTGACCCTATGAGGCAAGAGACCCAGTACTTC.

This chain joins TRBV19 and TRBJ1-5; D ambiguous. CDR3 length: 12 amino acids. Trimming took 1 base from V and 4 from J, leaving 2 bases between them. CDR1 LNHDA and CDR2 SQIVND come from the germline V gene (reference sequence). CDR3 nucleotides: TGTGCCAGTAGTATAGCGAATCAGCCCCAGCATTTT. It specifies CASSIANQPQHF.

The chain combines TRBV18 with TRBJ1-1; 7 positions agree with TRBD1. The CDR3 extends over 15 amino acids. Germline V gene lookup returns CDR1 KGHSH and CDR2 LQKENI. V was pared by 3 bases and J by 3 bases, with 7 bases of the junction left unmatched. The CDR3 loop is CASSPLTTGYTEAFF. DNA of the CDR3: TGTGCCAGCTCACCTCTAACGACAGGGTACACTGAAGCTTTCTTT.

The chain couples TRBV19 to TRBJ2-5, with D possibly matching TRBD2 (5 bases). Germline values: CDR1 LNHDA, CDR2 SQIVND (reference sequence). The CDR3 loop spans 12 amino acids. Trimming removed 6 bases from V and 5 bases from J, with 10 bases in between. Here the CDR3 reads CASSEGWETQYF. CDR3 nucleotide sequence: TGTGCCAGTAGCGAGGGTTGGGAGACCCAGTACTTC.

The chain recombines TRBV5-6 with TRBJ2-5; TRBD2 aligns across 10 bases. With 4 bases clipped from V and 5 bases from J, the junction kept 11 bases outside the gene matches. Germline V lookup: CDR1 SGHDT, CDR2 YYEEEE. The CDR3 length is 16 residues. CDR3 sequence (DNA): TGTGCCAGCAGCGGCGGGCTAGCGGGAGTTAGTGAGACCCAGTACTTC. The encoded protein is CASSGGLAGVSETQYF.

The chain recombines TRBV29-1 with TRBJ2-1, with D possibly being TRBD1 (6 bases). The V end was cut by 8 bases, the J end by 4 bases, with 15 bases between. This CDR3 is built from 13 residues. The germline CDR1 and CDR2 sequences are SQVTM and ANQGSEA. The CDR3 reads CSIRDISYNEQFF. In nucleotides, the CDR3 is TGCAGCATCCGGGACATATCGTACAATGAGCAGTTCTTC.

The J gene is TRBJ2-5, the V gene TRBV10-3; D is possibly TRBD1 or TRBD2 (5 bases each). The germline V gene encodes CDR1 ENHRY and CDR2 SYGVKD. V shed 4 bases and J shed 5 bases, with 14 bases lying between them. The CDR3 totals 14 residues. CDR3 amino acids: CAISAGRDGETQYF. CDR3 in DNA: TGTGCCATCAGTGCTGGCAGGGACGGGGAGACCCAGTACTTC.

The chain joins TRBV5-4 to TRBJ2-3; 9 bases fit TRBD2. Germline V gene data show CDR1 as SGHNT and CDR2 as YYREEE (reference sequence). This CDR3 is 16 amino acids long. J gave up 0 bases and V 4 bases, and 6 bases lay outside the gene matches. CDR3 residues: CASSRTSVVSTDTQYF. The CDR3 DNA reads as TGTGCCAGCAGCAGGACTAGCGTCGTCAGCACAGATACGCAGTATTTT.

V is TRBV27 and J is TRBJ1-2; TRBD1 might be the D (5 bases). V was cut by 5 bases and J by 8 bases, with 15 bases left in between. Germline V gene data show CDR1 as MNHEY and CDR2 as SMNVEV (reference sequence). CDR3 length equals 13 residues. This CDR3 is CASSPGSWGGYTF. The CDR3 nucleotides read TGTGCCAGCAGTCCAGGGTCTTGGGGCGGCTACACCTTC.

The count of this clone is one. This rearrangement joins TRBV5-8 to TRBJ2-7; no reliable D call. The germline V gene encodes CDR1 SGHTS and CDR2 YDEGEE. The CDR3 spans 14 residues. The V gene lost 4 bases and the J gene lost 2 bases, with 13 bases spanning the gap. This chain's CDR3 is CASSPASGPYEQYF. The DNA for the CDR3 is TGTGCCAGCAGCCCCGCGTCAGGTCCCTACGAGCAGTACTTC.

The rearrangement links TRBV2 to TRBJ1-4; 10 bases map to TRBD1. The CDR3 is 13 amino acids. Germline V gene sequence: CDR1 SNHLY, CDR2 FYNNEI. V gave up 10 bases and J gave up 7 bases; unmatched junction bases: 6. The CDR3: CAISRTGGEKLFF. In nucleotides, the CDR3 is TGTGCCATTTCCAGGACAGGGGGTGAAAAACTGTTTTTT.

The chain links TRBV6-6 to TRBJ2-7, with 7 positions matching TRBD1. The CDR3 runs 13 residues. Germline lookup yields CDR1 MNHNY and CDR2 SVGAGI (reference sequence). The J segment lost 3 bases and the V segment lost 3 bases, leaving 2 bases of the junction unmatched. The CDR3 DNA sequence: TGTGCCAGCAGTTATTACAGGGGCTACGAGCAGTACTTC. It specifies CASSYYRGYEQYF.

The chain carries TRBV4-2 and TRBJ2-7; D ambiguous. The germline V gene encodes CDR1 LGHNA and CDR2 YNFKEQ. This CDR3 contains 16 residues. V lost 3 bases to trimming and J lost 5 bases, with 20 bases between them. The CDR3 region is CASSQVVGPTGDEQYF. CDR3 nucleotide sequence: TGTGCCAGCAGCCAGGTTGTGGGCCCAACGGGTGACGAGCAGTACTTC.

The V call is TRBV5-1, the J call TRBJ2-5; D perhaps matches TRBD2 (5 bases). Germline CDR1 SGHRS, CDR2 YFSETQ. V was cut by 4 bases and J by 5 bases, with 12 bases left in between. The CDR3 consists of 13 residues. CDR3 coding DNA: TGCGCCAGCAGCCGGTTACCGGGGGAGACCCAGTACTTC. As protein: CASSRLPGETQYF.

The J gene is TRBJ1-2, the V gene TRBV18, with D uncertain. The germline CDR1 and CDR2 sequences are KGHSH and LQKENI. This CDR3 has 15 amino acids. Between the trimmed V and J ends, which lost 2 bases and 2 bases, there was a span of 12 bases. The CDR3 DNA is TGTGCCAGCTCACCAAGGGAAAGCCTAAACTATGGCTACACCTTC. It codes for CASSPRESLNYGYTF.

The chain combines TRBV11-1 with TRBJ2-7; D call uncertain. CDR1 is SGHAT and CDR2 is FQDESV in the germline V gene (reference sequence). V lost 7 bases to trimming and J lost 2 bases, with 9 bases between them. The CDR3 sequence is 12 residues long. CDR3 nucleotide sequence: TGTGCCAGCAAAGGCAGAGCCTACGAGCAGTACTTC. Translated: CASKGRAYEQYF.

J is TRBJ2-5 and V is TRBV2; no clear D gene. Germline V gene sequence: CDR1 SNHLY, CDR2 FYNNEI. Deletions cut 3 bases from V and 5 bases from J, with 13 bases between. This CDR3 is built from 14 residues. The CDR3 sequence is CASSELVGRETQYF. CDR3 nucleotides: TGTGCCAGCAGTGAGTTGGTAGGGCGGGAGACCCAGTACTTC.

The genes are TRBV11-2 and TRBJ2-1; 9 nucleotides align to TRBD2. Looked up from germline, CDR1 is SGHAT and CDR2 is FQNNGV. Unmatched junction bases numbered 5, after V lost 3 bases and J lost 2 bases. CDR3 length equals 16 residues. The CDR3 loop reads CASSLLAGVAYNEQFF. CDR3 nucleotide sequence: TGTGCCAGCAGCTTGTTAGCGGGAGTGGCCTACAATGAGCAGTTCTTC.

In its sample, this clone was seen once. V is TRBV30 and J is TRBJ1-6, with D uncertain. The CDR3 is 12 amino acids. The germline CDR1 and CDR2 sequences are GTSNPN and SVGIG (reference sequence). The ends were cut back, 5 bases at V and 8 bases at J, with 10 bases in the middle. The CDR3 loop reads CAWGRQDSPLHF. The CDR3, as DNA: TGTGCCTGGGGACGCCAGGATTCACCCCTCCACTTT. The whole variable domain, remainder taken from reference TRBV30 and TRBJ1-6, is SQTIHQWPATLVQPVGSPLSLECTVEGTSNPNLYWYRQAAGRGLQLLFYSVGIGQISSEVPQNLSASRPQDRQFILSSKKLLLSDSGFYLCAWGRQDSPLHFGNGTRLTVT.

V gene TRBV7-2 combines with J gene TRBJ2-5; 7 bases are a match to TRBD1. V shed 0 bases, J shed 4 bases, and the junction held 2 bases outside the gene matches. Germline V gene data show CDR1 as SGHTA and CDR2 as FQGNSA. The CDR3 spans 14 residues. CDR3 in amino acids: CASSLAQGIETQYF. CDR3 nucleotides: TGTGCCAGCAGCTTAGCACAGGGGATAGAGACCCAGTACTTC.

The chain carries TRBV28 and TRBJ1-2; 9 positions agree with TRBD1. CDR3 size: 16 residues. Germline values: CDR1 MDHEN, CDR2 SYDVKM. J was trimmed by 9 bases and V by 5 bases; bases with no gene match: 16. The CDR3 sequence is CASSASGQGLGSSYTF. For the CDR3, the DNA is TGTGCCAGCAGTGCCTCGGGACAGGGACTAGGAAGTAGCTACACCTTC.